This T cell receptor (beta chain) was identified during a study of identifying expanded T cells in peripheral blood. Findings and caveats of the study: Roughly 1.2 clones differed between technical replicates, versus approximately 17 and 20 over time. Variance in clone template counts between two-week samples significantly increased with total template count across all healthy donors.

Healthy donors had no documented immune events, such as infections, while sampled. Germline assignment: CDR1 MDHEN and CDR2 SYDVKM. The length of the CDR3 is 16 residues. The junction had 10 bases not matched to a gene; V was cut back by 4 bases and J by 6 bases. Generated by immunoSEQ multiplex PCR, the TCRdb table keeps only in-frame clones and is missing some. This table has around 130,000 clones, approximately 86% appearing once. Points on this clone: Antigen: not known.

The genes are TRBV28 and TRBJ2-1, with 9 bases fitting TRBD2. Sequencing was performed on blood. The source is a person aged 18 to 75 in good health. The CDR3 DNA reads TGTGCCAGCAGTTCACCCCCAGCGACTAGCGGCAATGAGCAGTTCTTC. Encoded protein: CASSSPPATSGNEQFF.